These 14 T cell receptor beta chains were all obtained from the same sample, sequenced in a study of T cell responses to AZD1222 COVID-19 vaccine. Generated by immunoSEQ multiplex PCR, the TCRdb table keeps only in-frame clones and is missing some. The table has 90,000 to 100,000 clones, around 89% seen once. Sequenced here: peripheral blood, sampled on day 0 of AZD1222 vaccination. These receptors were obtained from an adult in good health.

V and J are TRBV28 and TRBJ1-6, with 7 bases that match TRBD1. CDR1 and CDR2 from the germline V gene are MDHEN and SYDVKM. Trimming took 7 bases from V and 4 from J; bases not matched to a gene: 4. The CDR3 is 14 amino acids. As DNA, the CDR3 is TGTGCCAGCATTGGGACAGTTTATAATTCACCCCTCCACTTT. It encodes CASIGTVYNSPLHF.

The rearrangement links TRBV29-1 to TRBJ1-1, with 8 bases lining up with TRBD1. CDR1 SQVTM and CDR2 ANQGSEA come from the germline V gene. The CDR3 is 15 residues long. V was clipped by 4 bases and J by 7 bases; unmatched bases: 14. For the CDR3, the DNA is TGCAGCGTTGTAACCCGGTGGGAGGGACAGGATGAAGCTTTCTTT. Its translation is CSVVTRWEGQDEAFF. Supplemented by reference TRBV29-1 and TRBJ1-1, the full variable domain reads SAVISQKPSRDICQRGTSLTIQCQVDSQVTMMFWYRQQPGQSLTLIATANQGSEATYESGFVIDKFPISRPNLTFSTLTVSNMSPEDSSIYLCSVVTRWEGQDEAFFGQGTRLTVV.

The CDR3 loop reads CASRDQRDQETQYF. The CDR3 nucleotides are TGTGCCAGCAGAGATCAGCGAGACCAAGAGACCCAGTACTTC. V is TRBV2 and J is TRBJ2-5; D remains unclear. The CDR3 is 14 amino acids. Trimming removed 6 bases from V and 0 bases from J, with 11 bases in between. Germline CDR1 is SNHLY and CDR2 is FYNNEI.

The chain recombines TRBV9 with TRBJ1-3; D is unclear. The germline V and J ends were trimmed by 1 base and 4 bases, with 9 bases remaining between them. This CDR3 has 14 amino acids. Germline V lookup: CDR1 SGDLS, CDR2 YYNGEE. CDR3 sequence (DNA): TGTGCCAGCAGCGTAAGGGTCTTCGGAAACACCATATATTTT. It codes for CASSVRVFGNTIYF. Full variable domain (missing parts from reference TRBV9 and TRBJ1-3): DSGVTQTPKHLITATGQRVTLRCSPRSGDLSVYWYQQSLDQGLQFLIQYYNGEERAKGNILERFSAQQFPDLHSELNLSSLELGDSALYFCASSVRVFGNTIYFGEGSWLTVV.

This chain connects TRBV12-3 or TRBV12-4 to TRBJ1-3; TRBD1 aligns across 7 bases. Germline trimming cut 6 bases from V and 6 bases from J; bases unmatched to any gene: 5. The CDR3 consists of 13 residues. In DNA, the CDR3 is TGTGCCAGCAGGGCAGGGGGAACAAACACCATATATTTT. Its translation: CASRAGGTNTIYF.

The V call is TRBV19, the J call TRBJ2-3, with 15 bases identical to TRBD2. The CDR3 has 23 amino acids. Per germline, CDR1 LNHDA and CDR2 SQIVND (reference sequence). J gave up 0 bases and V 4 bases, and 20 bases lay outside the gene matches. For the CDR3, the DNA is TGTGCCAGTAGTACCCTGTGGACTAGCGGGGGGGCTTCCCTGTCTAGGAGCACAGATACGCAGTATTTT. This codes for CASSTLWTSGGASLSRSTDTQYF.

CDR3 in amino acids: CASSSTLQGENSPLHF. Written as DNA, the CDR3 is TGCGCCAGCAGCTCAACCCTACAGGGGGAGAATTCACCCCTCCACTTT. The chain has TRBV5-1 and TRBJ1-6; TRBD1 aligns across 8 bases. The CDR3 covers 16 residues. Germline-derived CDR1 and CDR2 are SGHRS and YFSETQ. Trimming removed 3 bases from V and 7 bases from J; junction bases left unmatched: 9. Full variable domain (rest looked up from reference TRBV5-1 and TRBJ1-6): KAGVTQTPRYLIKTRGQQVTLSCSPISGHRSVSWYQQTPGQGLQFLFEYFSETQRNKGNFPGRFSGRQFSNSRSEMNVSTLELGDSALYLCASSSTLQGENSPLHFGNGTRLTVT.

The genes are TRBV6-1 and TRBJ2-6; D is undetermined. The CDR3 covers 18 residues. CDR1 is MNHNS and CDR2 is SASEGT in the germline V gene. The V end lost 2 bases, the J end lost 0 bases, and 14 bases lay between the germline ends. The CDR3 loop is CASSESGSWRSGANVLTF. The CDR3 region has the DNA TGTGCCAGCAGTGAATCCGGGTCCTGGCGCTCTGGGGCCAACGTCCTGACTTTC.

V and J are TRBV19 and TRBJ1-5; D gene uncertain. The CDR3 contains 14 residues. Trimming took off 0 bases at V and 3 bases at J, with 6 bases between the two ends. From germline, CDR1 is LNHDA and CDR2 SQIVND (reference sequence). The CDR3 DNA is TGTGCCAGTAGTATAGATCGCTACAATCAGCCCCAGCATTTT. This gives the protein CASSIDRYNQPQHF.

This clone was observed a few times. V is TRBV20-1 and J is TRBJ1-5; the match to TRBD1 covers 10 bases. V dropped 3 bases and J dropped 5; count of bases not matched to a gene: 7. The CDR3 has 15 residues. Germline assignment: CDR1 DFQATT and CDR2 SNEGSKA (reference sequence). CDR3 DNA sequence: TGCAGTGCTAGTATATCAGGGACAGGGGATCAGCCCCAGCATTTT. Amino acid sequence: CSASISGTGDQPQHF.

The J gene is TRBJ1-4, the V gene TRBV7-8, with D tentatively TRBD1 (5 bases). Per germline, CDR1 SGHVS and CDR2 FQNEAQ. CDR3 length: 15 residues. Trimming left V 3 bases short and J 3 bases short, with 11 bases between. For the CDR3, the DNA is TGTGCCAGCAGCTTCCTGGGGCAGCCTAATGAAAAACTGTTTTTT. Protein: CASSFLGQPNEKLFF. The full variable domain, its missing parts supplied by reference TRBV7-8 and TRBJ1-4, is GAGVSQSPRYKVAKRGQDVALRCDPISGHVSLFWYQQALGQGPEFLTYFQNEAQLDKSGLPSDRFFAERPEGSVSTLKIQRTQQEDSAVYLCASSFLGQPNEKLFFGSGTQLSVL.

This chain connects TRBV28 to TRBJ2-7; 10 bases agree with TRBD1. The V gene end was trimmed by 9 bases and the J gene end by 7 bases; junction bases not matched to a gene: 9. The germline CDR1 and CDR2 sequences are MDHEN and SYDVKM. The CDR3 contains 13 residues. The CDR3 sequence is CASTGTGVREQYF. The CDR3 nucleotides read TGTGCCAGTACCGGGACAGGGGTCCGGGAGCAGTACTTC. The entire variable domain, with the rest obtained from reference TRBV28 and TRBJ2-7, is as follows: DVKVTQSSRYLVKRTGEKVFLECVQDMDHENMFWYRQDPGLGLRLIYFSYDVKMKEKGDIPEGYSVSREKKERFSLILESASTNQTSMYLCASTGTGVREQYFGPGTRLTVT.

V is TRBV12-5 and J is TRBJ1-2; the D is unclear. CDR3 length: 13 residues. Trimming pared 3 bases from V and 1 base from J, leaving 6 bases between. Looked up from germline, CDR1 is LGHNT and CDR2 is FRNRAP. CDR3 amino acids: CASGFGNNYGYTF. DNA of the CDR3: TGTGCTAGTGGTTTCGGGAATAACTATGGCTACACCTTC.

The chain couples TRBV7-2 to TRBJ2-5; D gene uncertain. Trimming removed 0 bases from V and 3 bases from J, with 11 bases in between. The CDR3 is 15 amino acids. Germline assignment: CDR1 SGHTA and CDR2 FQGNSA. The CDR3 spells CASSLAFHGKETQYF. As DNA, the CDR3 is TGTGCCAGCAGCTTAGCGTTTCATGGCAAAGAGACCCAGTACTTC.